This T cell receptor beta chain stems from a study of T cells in Graves' hyperthyroidism and ophthalmopathy. The V gene's germline CDR1 is SEHNR and CDR2 FQNEAQ (reference sequence). V lost 4 bases and J lost 4; bases outside the gene matches: 8. This CDR3 has 16 amino acids. This clonotype was observed many times. RNA transcripts provided the source from which TCR beta CDR3 regions were amplified. When the TCR CDR3 underwent first-round RT-PCR, the HTBI primer set was used. TCRdb re-called the multiplex PCR reads with MiXCR, one entry per CDR3 protein. The sample carries about 420,000 distinct CDR3 sequences, roughly 15% recorded once. Stable hyperthyroidism: no ophthalmopathy progression over 18 months of follow-up. Newly diagnosed hyperthyroidism patients aged 18 to 65 years had disease lasting under 2 months. Each diagnosis was grounded in clinical symptoms, serum thyroxine and TRAb, thyroid ultrasound, and orbital computed tomography.

The rearrangement links TRBV7-9 to TRBJ2-1, with 9 positions matching TRBD2. Sequences were obtained from blood. The sequence derives from a woman between 18 and 30 years old with Graves' hyperthyroidism. Here the CDR3 DNA reads TGTGCCAGCAGCTCCCATAGCGGGAGCGTTTACAATGAGCAGTTCTTC. This encodes CASSSHSGSVYNEQFF.